This passage covers 18 T cell receptor beta chains from one sample sequenced in a study. MiXCR was run by TCRdb on the 5' RACE reads, yielding one entry per CDR3 protein. Here the sample spans approximately 40,000 distinct CDR3 sequences, 30% being singletons. The sequenced sample was tumor-infiltrating memory CD4+ T cells sorted from the breast tumor. Subset: memory CD4+ T cells, CD4+CD45RO+CD25-. These receptors were taken from a female donor with breast cancer.

This clonotype has more than one count but fewer than ten. The rearrangement joins TRBV5-1 to TRBJ2-3; D possibly corresponds to TRBD1 (8 bases). The germline V gene encodes CDR1 SGHRS and CDR2 YFSETQ. V was clipped by 2 bases and J by 2 bases, with 12 bases between them. CDR3 length equals 15 residues. CDR3 sequence reads: CASSLTGGDTDTQYF. The CDR3 nucleotides are TGCGCCAGCAGCTTAACAGGGGGGGACACAGATACGCAGTATTTT.

The chain couples TRBV29-1 to TRBJ2-1; D not resolved. V was cut by 5 bases and J by 8 bases, with 10 bases left in between. Germline V CDR1 and CDR2: SQVTM, ANQGSEA. This CDR3 is 11 amino acids long. CDR3: CSVSGTHEQFF. For the CDR3, the DNA is TGCAGCGTTTCCGGAACTCATGAGCAGTTCTTC.

The chain joins TRBV20-1 to TRBJ2-5; tentatively, D is TRBD1 or TRBD2 (5 bases each). The V gene lost 6 bases and the J gene lost 3 bases, with 11 bases spanning the gap. CDR1 DFQATT and CDR2 SNEGSKA come from the germline V gene (reference sequence). The CDR3 totals 12 residues. The DNA of the CDR3 is TGCAGTGCCCCCGGGACCGAAGAGACCCAGTACTTC. It is translated as CSAPGTEETQYF.

The chain links TRBV20-1 to TRBJ2-1; TRBD2 might be the D (5 bases). The V and J ends lost 0 bases and 6 bases respectively, with 12 bases between them. The CDR3 length is 14 residues. CDR1 and CDR2 (germline): DFQATT, SNEGSKA (reference sequence). CDR3 in DNA: TGCAGTGCTAGAGACTCGGGATTCCCCAATGAGCAGTTCTTC. It specifies CSARDSGFPNEQFF.

The sample holds a few counts of this clonotype. Sequence at one end of the junction differs from germline and may be a read error. CDR3 region: CAGSPNRLAGANVLTF. Here the CDR3 DNA reads TGTGCCGGCAGCCCCAACAGGTTGGCTGGGGCCAACGTCCTGACTTTC. V is TRBV6-1 and J is TRBJ2-6, with D possibly TRBD1 on 5 matching bases. The length of the CDR3 is 16 residues. The V gene's germline CDR1 is MNHNS and CDR2 SASEGT.

This clonotype was seen many times. The chain carries TRBV5-1 and TRBJ1-1, with D possibly matching TRBD1 (5 bases). The V gene's germline CDR1 is SGHRS and CDR2 YFSETQ. CDR3 length equals 14 residues. Trimming removed 2 bases from V and 0 bases from J, with 8 bases in between. The CDR3 DNA is TGCGCCAGCAGCTTCACAGGTCTGAACACTGAAGCTTTCTTT. It specifies CASSFTGLNTEAFF. Using reference TRBV5-1 and TRBJ1-1 for the parts outside the CDR3, the full variable domain is KAGVTQTPRYLIKTRGQQVTLSCSPISGHRSVSWYQQTPGQGLQFLFEYFSETQRNKGNFPGRFSGRQFSNSRSEMNVSTLELGDSALYLCASSFTGLNTEAFFGQGTRLTVV.

This clonotype has at least ten counts. The chain joins TRBV28 to TRBJ2-7; D may be TRBD1 (5 bases). The CDR3 contains 14 residues. Germline V gene lookup returns CDR1 MDHEN and CDR2 SYDVKM. Trimming stripped 5 bases from V and 4 bases from J, with 15 bases between. The DNA for the CDR3 is TGTGCCAGCAGTCCCCCGGACACCTCTTACGAGCAGTACTTC. It encodes CASSPPDTSYEQYF.

This clonotype has just a few counts. V is TRBV5-4 and J is TRBJ1-3, with D perhaps TRBD1 (6 bases). CDR1 is SGHNT and CDR2 is YYREEE in the germline V gene (reference sequence). The germline V and J ends were trimmed by 3 bases and 2 bases, with 12 bases remaining between them. This CDR3 contains 15 residues. This chain's CDR3 is CASSYPGVTGNTIYF. DNA for the CDR3: TGTGCCAGCAGCTACCCAGGGGTCACTGGAAACACCATATATTTT.

The chain employs TRBV12-3 or TRBV12-4 and TRBJ1-5, with D hard to call. This CDR3 is built from 13 residues. V was trimmed by 5 bases and J by 0 bases, leaving 5 bases between them. The CDR3 loop reads CASSVNSNQPQHF. Here the CDR3 DNA reads TGTGCCAGCAGTGTCAATAGCAATCAGCCCCAGCATTTT.

With respect to this clonotype: Because the CDR3 is missing its conserved closing phenylalanine or tryptophan, this is likely a read error. The chain couples TRBV4-1 to TRBJ2-3, with D possibly being TRBD1 (5 bases). The V end was cut by 3 bases, the J end by 5 bases, with 15 bases between. This CDR3 comprises 15 residues. Looked up from germline, CDR1 is MGHRA and CDR2 is YSYEKL. CDR3 in amino acids: CASSQARDLRDTQYL. The CDR3 DNA is TGCGCCAGCAGCCAGGCCAGGGATTTAAGAGATACGCAGTATCTT.

The CDR3 DNA reads as TGTGCCAGCAGCGGGGGGGGATACCAAGAGACCCAGTACTTC. Translating it yields CASSGGGYQETQYF. The chain employs TRBV9 and TRBJ2-5; 7 bases are shared with TRBD2. Germline CDR1 SGDLS, CDR2 YYNGEE. The V and J ends lost 3 bases and 0 bases, in that order; junction bases with no gene match: 2. This CDR3 is built from 14 residues.

This clonotype was counted between two and nine times. The chain links TRBV12-3 or TRBV12-4 to TRBJ1-2, with a possible D match to TRBD1 (5 bases). CDR3 length: 12 amino acids. Trimming cost V 3 bases and J 8 bases, with 10 bases left between them. The CDR3 region has the DNA TGTGCCAGCAGTTTCACCAGGGAGGGCTACACCTTC. Translating it yields CASSFTREGYTF.

V and J are TRBV4-3 and TRBJ1-2, with D hard to call. CDR3 length equals 15 residues. Trimming left V 0 bases short and J 4 bases short, with 12 bases between. In germline, CDR1 is LGHNA, CDR2 YSLEER. CDR3 sequence reads: CASSQDQRAIYGYTF. CDR3 bases: TGCGCCAGCAGCCAAGATCAGAGAGCCATCTATGGCTACACCTTC.

This chain links TRBV4-1 with TRBJ1-3; 7 nucleotides align to TRBD1. Germline CDR1 is MGHRA and CDR2 is YSYEKL. The junction had 13 bases not matched to a gene; V was cut back by 9 bases and J by 8 bases. The CDR3 length is 14 residues. CDR3: CASADRDSRDTIYF. CDR3 bases: TGCGCCAGTGCGGACCGGGACAGCCGTGACACCATATATTTT.

On this clonotype itself: A read error is possible here, since a much larger clone lies one base away. The genes are TRBV9 and TRBJ1-4; D unclear. The CDR3 spans 15 residues. Germline loops: CDR1 SGDLS, CDR2 YYNGEE. The DNA for the CDR3 is TGTGCCGGCAGCCTAACAGTGTCTACGAATGAAAAACTGTTTTTT. It yields the protein CAGSLTVSTNEKLFF.

CDR3 in DNA: TGTGCCAGCAGCTCCGGGGACAGGGGTCAAGAGACCCAGTACTTC. Protein sequence: CASSSGDRGQETQYF. V is TRBV7-9 and J is TRBJ2-5; 10 positions match TRBD1. The CDR3 runs 15 residues. The junction had 4 bases not matched to a gene; V was cut back by 4 bases and J by 2 bases. Germline V gene data show CDR1 as SEHNR and CDR2 as FQNEAQ (reference sequence).

This clonotype has a handful of counts. The genes are TRBV28 and TRBJ2-3, with 8 nucleotides matching TRBD2. Germline assignment: CDR1 MDHEN and CDR2 SYDVKM. This CDR3 is 18 amino acids long. Unmatched junction bases numbered 15, after V lost 5 bases and J lost 2 bases. Written as DNA, the CDR3 is TGTGCCAGCAGTCCCCGCGGACCAGCGGGGGACCTCACAGATACGCAGTATTTT. It is translated as CASSPRGPAGDLTDTQYF.

A note on this clonotype: A read error may explain this, as a much larger clone is one base away. The rearrangement links TRBV20-1 to TRBJ2-3, with 10 nucleotides matching TRBD2. CDR1 DFQATT and CDR2 SNEGSKA come from the germline V gene (reference sequence). The CDR3 contains 15 residues. The V segment lost 5 bases and the J segment 4 bases; nucleotides outside the gene matches: 9. CDR3 residues: CSAASRTSGADTQYF. The CDR3 nucleotides are TGCAGTGCTGCTTCCAGGACTAGCGGCGCAGATACGCAGTATTTT.